This T cell receptor (beta chain) was identified during a study of response to subunit inactivated influenza vaccine. This clonotype occurred a few times. Antigen specificity is unknown. Study-wide results and limits: After each seasonal influenza vaccination, few new T cells are recruited, the authors suggested.

TCRdb reanalysed the RT-PCR reads using MiXCR and keeps one entry per CDR3 protein. Seen here are more than 700,000 distinct CDR3 sequences, over 20% observed once, and the top ten hold roughly 10%. The sequence derives from a man between 50 and 59 years old who received an inactivated influenza vaccine. The sequenced sample was PBMCs from blood, obtained about 5 days after vaccination.

Written as DNA, the CDR3 is TGTGCCAGCAGTTATAGTCCCCGACACCGTCGTCCCTACGAGCAGTACTTC. Translated: CASSYSPRHRRPYEQYF. The chain joins TRBV7-9 to TRBJ2-7; D remains unclear. This CDR3 spans 17 amino acids. V was pared by 6 bases and J by 2 bases, with 23 bases between. Looked up from germline, CDR1 is SEHNR and CDR2 is FQNEAQ (reference sequence).